The clone carrying this T cell receptor beta chain was seen a handful of times. What it binds is unknown. Time point reported: persistent/refractory GD, antithyroid drugs over 5 years with positive TRAb. The TCR library used RNA extracted from PBMCs. CDR1 and CDR2 (germline): MDHEN, SYDVKM. This CDR3 has 16 amino acids. After removal of 5 bases from V and 1 base from J, the junction contained 7 bases not matched to a gene. The sample originates from a study of regulatory T cells in long-lasting Graves disease. Looking at the study overall: Positive TSH receptor antibodies alongside over 5 years of antithyroid drugs were what marked Graves' disease as persistent.

Study results and caveats: Persistent Graves' patients showed a TCR diversity that was lower than that of newly diagnosed ones. TRBV28, TRBJ1-2 and TRBJ2-5 emerged as the favored segments in persistent disease.

CDR3-region Arm-PCR and iRepertoire HTBI primers produced the TCR beta libraries. TCRdb re-called the multiplex PCR reads with MiXCR, one entry per CDR3 protein. Of 500,000 to 800,000 distinct CDR3 sequences in the sample, roughly 30% were seen once. The sample consisted of peripheral blood mononuclear cells (PBMCs), taken when the disease was refractory, from a patient treated with antithyroid drugs. The clonotype originates from a female donor with Graves disease. The chain couples TRBV28 to TRBJ1-1; TRBD1 agrees at 10 bases. CDR3 residues: CASSTPGQGRNTEAFF. CDR3 nucleotides: TGTGCCAGCAGTACCCCGGGACAGGGGCGGAACACTGAAGCTTTCTTT.